The entry below describes one T cell receptor (beta chain). Its antigen is not known. Germline CDR1 reads MNHEY; CDR2 reads SVGAGI. V lost 0 bases, J lost 1 base, and 19 bases lay in between. There are 19 residues in the CDR3. This sample is drawn from a study of CD8 T cells in Susac syndrome. From blood CD8+ and CD4+ T cells, TCR beta sequences were generated. Findings of the study overall: When the CD4+ T cell repertoires of patients with Susac syndrome were examined, they did not show any clonal expansion.

When the RNA was reverse transcribed, random hexamers were used with an input of roughly 0.45 to 1 ug. From the immunoSEQ multiplex PCR reads, TCRdb called clonotypes with MiXCR, one entry per CDR3 protein. The sample lists under 200,000 distinct CDR3 sequences; roughly 90% were seen once. This sequence was found in a human donor with Susac syndrome. The sample consisted of CD4+ T cells from PBMCs. The rearrangement joins TRBV6-5 to TRBJ2-1, with unresolved D. CDR3 coding DNA: TGTGCCAGCAGTTACTCAACCGCCAAATCTAGTAATTCCTACAATGAGCAGTTCTTC. Translating gives CASSYSTAKSSNSYNEQFF.